This T cell receptor beta chain originates from a study of blood T cell repertoires in COVID-19 (dated by TCRdb to the early 2020s). Concerning the study at large: Samples from collaborators originated in the United States, Italy and Spain and spanned both the acute and convalescent phases of COVID-19. The material from the prospective study consisted of cDNA or gDNA derived from T cells, B-cell-depleted T cells, or PBMCs. Deeply sampled blood TCRbeta repertoires from subjects exposed to, actively infected with, or recovered from COVID-19 were included in the dataset. The repertoires were released in a freely available public database intended as a resource for research on the immune response to SARS-CoV-2. Samples were obtained from the ongoing ImmuneRACE study (first 160 participants) and from 1,254 subjects provided by 6 global collaborators. A de-identified subject ID, COVID-19 status, age in years and sex were almost always included in the sample metadata. HLA class I and class II types, where available, came from metadata supplied by the sample provider rather than from assay-based typing.

Including cysteine and phenylalanine, the CDR3 has 13 amino acids. The CDR3 DNA has 39 bases and is translated from base 1. CDR1 SGHTA and CDR2 FQGNSA are derived from the germline V gene. The V end loses 5 bases and the J end loses 1 base, and a stretch of 8 bases separates them. Enrolling through a virtual design, the prospective study's participants ranged in age from roughly 18 to 90 years and lived across 24 United States geographic areas. To assign participants to cohorts, the prospective study relied on clinical history that participants themselves reported in a screening survey and a study questionnaire. Recovered participants in ImmuneRACE Cohort 3 were defined as having two consecutive negative NP/OP PCR tests, clearance from a healthcare professional, or resolution of symptoms. In the prospective study, whole blood, serum and a nasopharyngeal or oropharyngeal swab were collected from each participant by mobile phlebotomists. Participants in the prospective study had the option to provide additional blood draws and questionnaires over a roughly 2-month period. Prospective study blood samples were shipped either frozen or at room temperature before DNA extraction.

The investigation overall reported the following: Clinical and demographic metadata were provided uncurated, with the amount varying by source and participant.

About this clone itself: The clone's antigen remains unknown. No qualities accompany the bases; no much larger clone lies one base away.

TCRbeta CDR3 regions were amplified from genomic DNA by means of the immunoSEQ Assay, a bias-controlled multiplex PCR. The original pipeline was this. The number of nucleated cells in each sample was estimated from the amplification of reference gene primers within the assay. To quantify the absolute abundance of each unique TCRbeta CDR3 rearrangement, sequence reads were collapsed and filtered. For each sample, productive Simpson clonality was calculated by taking the square root of Simpson's diversity index across productive rearrangements. This immuneACCESS table, as held by TCRdb, lists in-frame sequences with V and J called but not all clones. Of the missing ones, under half trace to an unresolved V gene in checked studies; the others have no known cause. V, J and clone size reflect that table, while D and trimming were determined from the DNA. Here the sample has approximately 450,000 clones; roughly nine tenths occur a single time. The ten largest clones add up to 0.9% to 1.2% of the sample.

The sequenced sample consisted of PBMCs or T cells enriched from blood (not recorded which). The TCR was taken from a man aged 25-40 years who had recovered from COVID-19. The V and J genes are TRBV7-2 and TRBJ1-1; the best D guess is TRBD1, with 5 bases matching. The base sequence is TGTGCCAGCAGCGTTCAGGGGAACACTGAAGCTTTCTTT. Its protein reads: CASSVQGNTEAFF.